Listed below are T cell receptor beta chains from one sample, sequenced in a study of breast tumors, draining lymph nodes, adjacent tissues. TCRdb redid the calling of the multiplex PCR reads with MiXCR, one entry per CDR3 protein. The sample consists of over 200,000 distinct CDR3 sequences, less than 45% of them appearing once. Specimen: axillary lymph node tissue. The receptors here all came from a female donor with breast cancer. Some clones in this sample may be carry-over from other donors' samples. Both conserved end residues are part of each CDR3. D genes are given only for firm matches. The size entry is marked missing in some rows and otherwise reads once, few, many or a size class.

DNA	CDR3	size	V	J	D
TGTGCCATCAGTGAGAGCCGAAGCGTCCTCAACACTGAAGCTTTCTTT	CAISESRSVLNTEAFF	.	TRBV10-3	TRBJ1-1	.
TGTGCCAGCAGACCCCGGGACAGGGGAATCGATGAGCAGTTCTTC	CASRPRDRGIDEQFF	.	TRBV27	TRBJ2-1	TRBD1
TGTGCCAGCAGCGGGACTAGCGGGGGGCTCTACGAGCAGTACTTC	CASSGTSGGLYEQYF	many	TRBV2	TRBJ2-7	TRBD2
TGTGCCAGCAGTTTGTTTGCCACGGGACAGGAGATGACCCAGTACTTC	CASSLFATGQEMTQYF	.	TRBV27	TRBJ2-5	TRBD1
TGTGCCAGCAGTTTACGTGCTAGCTACGAGCAGTACTTC	CASSLRASYEQYF	.	TRBV27	TRBJ2-7	.
TGCGCCAGCAGCCAAGATGAACTTGTGCAGTACTTC	CASSQDELVQYF	many	TRBV4-1	TRBJ2-7	.
TGTGCCAGCAGCTTAGGGGACTTCTCTGGAAACACCATATATTTT	CASSLGDFSGNTIYF	many	TRBV7-2	TRBJ1-3	.
TGTGCCAGCAGTTACCAAACAGGGAATGGCTACACCTTC	CASSYQTGNGYTF	many	TRBV6-5	TRBJ1-2	.
TGTGCCAGCAGTGATGGTAGCGGTTCCTACAATGAGCAGTTCTTC	CASSDGSGSYNEQFF	many	TRBV2	TRBJ2-1	.
TGCGCCAGCAGCTTGGAGGGCTCGGGACAGGGATCGAATGAGCAGTTCTTC	CASSLEGSGQGSNEQFF	many	TRBV5-1	TRBJ2-1	TRBD1
TGTGCCAGCAGCTTAGCTTGGACTAGCGGGAGCGAGACCCAGTACTTC	CASSLAWTSGSETQYF	many	TRBV7-8	TRBJ2-5	TRBD2
TGCAGCGTTCTTGGGGGAGGGCACGAGCAGTACTTC	CSVLGGGHEQYF	.	TRBV29-1	TRBJ2-7	TRBD2
TGTGCCATTCATAGCGGGGGCGCCTACAATGAGCAGTTCTTC	CAIHSGGAYNEQFF	many	TRBV11-3	TRBJ2-1	TRBD2
TGTGCCAGCAGCTCCCCGGACTCGCCTGGGCTAGACACAGATACGCAGTATTTT	CASSSPDSPGLDTDTQYF	.	TRBV7-3	TRBJ2-3	.
TGTGCCGGCAGCCGAGTAGGGCAGAGGCAGCATTTT	CAGSRVGQRQHF	.	TRBV7-2	TRBJ1-5	.
TGTGCCAGCTCGGACATGACTAGCGGGGTTTACAATGAGCAGTTCTTC	CASSDMTSGVYNEQFF	few	TRBV18	TRBJ2-1	TRBD2
TGCAGTGCTAAACAGGGGAACACTGAAGCTTTCTTT	CSAKQGNTEAFF	.	TRBV20-1	TRBJ1-1	.
TGTGCTAGTGGCCTGGATCAGACCCAGTATTTC	CASGLDQTQYF	many	TRBV12-5	TRBJ2-5	.
TGTGCCACCAGTGACCAGGGACAGGGGGCATTCGAGCAGTATTTT	CATSDQGQGAFEQYF	.	TRBV24-1	TRBJ2-3	TRBD1
TGTGCCACCAGCAGAGGACTAGCGGGAGAGGGAGACGAGCAGTACTTC	CATSRGLAGEGDEQYF	many	TRBV15	TRBJ2-7	TRBD2
TGCAGTGCTAGCACGGACTCCTACAATGAGCAGTTCTTC	CSASTDSYNEQFF	many	TRBV20-1	TRBJ2-1	.
TGTGCCAGCAGGGGTCTCCCTCGAGATACGCAGTATTTT	CASRGLPRDTQYF	many	TRBV7-8	TRBJ2-3	.
TGCAGCGGGGGTCGCACAGATACGCAGTATTTT	CSGGRTDTQYF	.	TRBV29-1	TRBJ2-3	.
TGCAGTGCTCCTCAAGGACTAGCGGGGTTCTTC	CSAPQGLAGFF	.	TRBV20-1	TRBJ2-1	TRBD2
TGCGCCAGCAGCCGGCAAGAGGGGGACGAGCAGTACTTC	CASSRQEGDEQYF	.	TRBV4-1	TRBJ2-7	.
TGCAGTGCCACGGGGGCGGGTGGGGGGGGGAATGAGCAGTTCTTC	CSATGAGGGGNEQFF	once	TRBV20-1	TRBJ2-1	.
TGCAGTGCACCCGACACTAGCGGGAGCGTTCCGGGGCAGTTCTTC	CSAPDTSGSVPGQFF	many	TRBV20-1	TRBJ2-1	TRBD2
TGTGCCACCCTGACTAGCGGGAGTTACGAGCAGTACTTC	CATLTSGSYEQYF	many	TRBV2	TRBJ2-7	TRBD2
TGCAGTGCTAGCACAGGGTGGGACATTCAGTACTTC	CSASTGWDIQYF	many	TRBV20-1	TRBJ2-4	.
TGTGCCAGCAGTGTTGACTCTGGAAACACCATATATTTT	CASSVDSGNTIYF	.	TRBV2	TRBJ1-3	.
TGTGCCAGCAGCTACGGACAGCCGATCGGATTCACCTTC	CASSYGQPIGFTF	.	TRBV12-3/TRBV12-4	TRBJ1-2	.
TGTGCCAGCACCGCCTTTAGCGGGGGACTGACCGGGGAGCTGTTTTTT	CASTAFSGGLTGELFF	many	TRBV2	TRBJ2-2	TRBD2
TGCAGTGCTAGAGATCCCTGGACAGGGTCGGATTCACCCCTCCACTTT	CSARDPWTGSDSPLHF	.	TRBV20-1	TRBJ1-6	TRBD1
TGTGCCAGCAGGCTAGCGGGAGGGCCCTACGAGCAGTCCTTC	CASRLAGGPYEQSF	few	TRBV14	TRBJ2-7	TRBD2
TGTGCCAGCAGCGAATTTAAAGGGCGTGCATTCTACGAGCAGTACTTC	CASSEFKGRAFYEQYF	many	TRBV11-3	TRBJ2-7	.
TGTGCCAGCTCACTCCGGCCCGGCCTTGACAGCTATGGCTACACCTTC	CASSLRPGLDSYGYTF	.	TRBV18	TRBJ1-2	.
TGTGCCAGTAGTGTCCCTCGGGACAACTATGGCTACACCTTC	CASSVPRDNYGYTF	.	TRBV19	TRBJ1-2	.
TGCGCCAGCAGCTTGGGGATGTCCTACGAGCAGTACTTC	CASSLGMSYEQYF	many	TRBV5-1	TRBJ2-7	.
TGCGCCAGCAGCTTATCAGCGGGGGGACCAACTAGCACAGATACGCAGTATTTT	CASSLSAGGPTSTDTQYF	many	TRBV5-1	TRBJ2-3	TRBD2
TGCGCCAGCAGTGGGGGGTTCGAGCAGTACTTC	CASSGGFEQYF	many	TRBV10-2	TRBJ2-7	.
TGTGCCAGCAGCCAAGGAGCGGGAGACCAAGAGACCCAGTACTTC	CASSQGAGDQETQYF	.	TRBV4-2	TRBJ2-5	TRBD2
TGTGCCAGCTCAACAAACAGGGGCAATGAGCAGTTCTTC	CASSTNRGNEQFF	.	TRBV18	TRBJ2-1	TRBD1
TGTGCCAGCAGTTTACAGGGGACGATAGAGACCCAGTACTTC	CASSLQGTIETQYF	few	TRBV28	TRBJ2-5	.